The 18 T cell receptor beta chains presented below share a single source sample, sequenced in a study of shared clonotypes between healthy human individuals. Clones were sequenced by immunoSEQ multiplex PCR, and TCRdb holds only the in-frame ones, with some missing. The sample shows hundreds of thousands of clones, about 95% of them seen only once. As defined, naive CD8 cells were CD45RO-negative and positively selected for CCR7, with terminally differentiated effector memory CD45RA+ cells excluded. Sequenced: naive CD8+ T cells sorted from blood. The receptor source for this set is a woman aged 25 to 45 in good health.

In nucleotides, the CDR3 is TGTGCCAGTAGTCCACCGCGAGGGGACCTGAGAGGTGATGAGCAGTTCTTC. Translated, it gives CASSPPRGDLRGDEQFF. The V gene is TRBV19, the J gene TRBJ2-1; either TRBD1 or TRBD2 may supply D (5 bases each). The CDR3 length is 17 residues. Germline V CDR1 and CDR2: LNHDA, SQIVND (reference sequence). V was shortened by 5 bases and J by 8 bases, with 25 bases between the two germline ends. The whole variable domain, remainder taken from reference TRBV19 and TRBJ2-1, is DGGITQSPKYLFRKEGQNVTLSCEQNLNHDAMYWYRQDPGQGLRLIYYSQIVNDFQKGDIAEGYSVSREKKESFPLTVTSAQKNPTAFYLCASSPPRGDLRGDEQFFGPGTRLTVL.

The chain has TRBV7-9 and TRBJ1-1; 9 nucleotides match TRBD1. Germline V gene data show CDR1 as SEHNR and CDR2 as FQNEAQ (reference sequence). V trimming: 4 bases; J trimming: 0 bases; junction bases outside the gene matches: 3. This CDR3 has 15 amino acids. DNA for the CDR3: TGTGCCAGCAGCTCGACAGGGGGTCTGAACACTGAAGCTTTCTTT. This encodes CASSSTGGLNTEAFF.

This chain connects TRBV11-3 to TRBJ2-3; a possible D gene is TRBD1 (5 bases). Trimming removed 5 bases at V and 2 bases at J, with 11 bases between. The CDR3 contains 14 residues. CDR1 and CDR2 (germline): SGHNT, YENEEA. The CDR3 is CASSPGHITDTQYF. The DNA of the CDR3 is TGTGCCAGCAGCCCCGGACACATCACAGATACGCAGTATTTT.

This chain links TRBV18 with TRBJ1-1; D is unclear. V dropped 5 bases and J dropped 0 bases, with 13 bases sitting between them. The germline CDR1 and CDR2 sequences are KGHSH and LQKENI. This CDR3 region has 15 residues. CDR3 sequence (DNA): TGTGCCAGCTCAGATGAGAGGTCCATGAACACTGAAGCTTTCTTT. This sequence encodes CASSDERSMNTEAFF.

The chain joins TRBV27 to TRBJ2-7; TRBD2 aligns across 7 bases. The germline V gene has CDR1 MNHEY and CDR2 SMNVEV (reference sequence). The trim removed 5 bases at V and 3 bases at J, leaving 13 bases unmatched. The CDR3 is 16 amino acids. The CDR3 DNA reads TGTGCCAGCAGTGGGTCTAGCGGCGAAGTGGACTACGAGCAGTACTTC. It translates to CASSGSSGEVDYEQYF.

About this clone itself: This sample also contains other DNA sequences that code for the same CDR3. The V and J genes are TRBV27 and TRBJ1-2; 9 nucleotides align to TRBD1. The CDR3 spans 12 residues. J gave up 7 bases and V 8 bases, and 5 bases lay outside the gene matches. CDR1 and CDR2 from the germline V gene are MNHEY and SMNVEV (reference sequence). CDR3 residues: CASGTGGRGYTF. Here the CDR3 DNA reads TGTGCCAGCGGAACAGGGGGCCGTGGCTACACCTTC.

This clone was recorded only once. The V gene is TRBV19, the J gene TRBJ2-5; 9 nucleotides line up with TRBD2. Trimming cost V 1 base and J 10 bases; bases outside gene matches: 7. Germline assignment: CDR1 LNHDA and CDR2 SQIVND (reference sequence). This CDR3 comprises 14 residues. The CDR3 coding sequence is TGTGCCAGTAGTATAGCGATTAGCGGGAGTTTCCAGTACTTC. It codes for CASSIAISGSFQYF.

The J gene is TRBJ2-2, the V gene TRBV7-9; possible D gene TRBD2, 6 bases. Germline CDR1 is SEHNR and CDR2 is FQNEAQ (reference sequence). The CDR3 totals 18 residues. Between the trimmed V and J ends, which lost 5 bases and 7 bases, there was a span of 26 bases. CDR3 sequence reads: CASSRGSAPNGRDGELFF. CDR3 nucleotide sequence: TGTGCCAGCAGCCGGGGGTCGGCTCCAAATGGGCGGGACGGGGAGCTGTTTTTT.

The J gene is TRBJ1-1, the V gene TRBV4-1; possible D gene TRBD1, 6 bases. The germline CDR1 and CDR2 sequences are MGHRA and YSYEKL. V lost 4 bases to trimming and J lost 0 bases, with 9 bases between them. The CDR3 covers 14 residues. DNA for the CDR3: TGCGCCAGCAGCCCCAGGGGCATGAACACTGAAGCTTTCTTT. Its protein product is CASSPRGMNTEAFF.

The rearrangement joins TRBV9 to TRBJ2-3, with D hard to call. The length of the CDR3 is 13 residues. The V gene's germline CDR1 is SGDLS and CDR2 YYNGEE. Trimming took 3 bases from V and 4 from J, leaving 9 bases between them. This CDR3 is CASSGEMADTQYF. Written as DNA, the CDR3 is TGTGCCAGCAGCGGGGAAATGGCAGATACGCAGTATTTT. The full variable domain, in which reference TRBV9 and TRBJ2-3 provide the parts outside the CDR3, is DSGVTQTPKHLITATGQRVTLRCSPRSGDLSVYWYQQSLDQGLQFLIQYYNGEERAKGNILERFSAQQFPDLHSELNLSSLELGDSALYFCASSGEMADTQYFGPGTRLTVL.

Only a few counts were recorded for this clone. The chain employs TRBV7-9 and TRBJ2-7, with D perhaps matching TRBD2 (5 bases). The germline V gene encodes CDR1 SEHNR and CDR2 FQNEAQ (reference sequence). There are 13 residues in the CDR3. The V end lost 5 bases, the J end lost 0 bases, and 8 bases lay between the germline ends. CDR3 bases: TGTGCCAGCAGCCAAACTAGCTCCTACGAGCAGTACTTC. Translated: CASSQTSSYEQYF.

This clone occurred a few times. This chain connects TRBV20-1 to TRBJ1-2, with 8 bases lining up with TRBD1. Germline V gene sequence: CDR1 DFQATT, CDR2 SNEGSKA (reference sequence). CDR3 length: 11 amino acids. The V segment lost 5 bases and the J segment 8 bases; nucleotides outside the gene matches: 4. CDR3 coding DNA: TGCAGTGCTTGGGGACAGGCCGGCTACACCTTC. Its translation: CSAWGQAGYTF.

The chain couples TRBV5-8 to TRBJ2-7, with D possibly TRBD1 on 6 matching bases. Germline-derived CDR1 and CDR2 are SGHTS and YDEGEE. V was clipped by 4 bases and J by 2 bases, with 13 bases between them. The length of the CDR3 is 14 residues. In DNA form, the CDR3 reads TGTGCCAGCAGCGCATGGGGGCCTACCTACGAGCAGTACTTC. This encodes CASSAWGPTYEQYF.

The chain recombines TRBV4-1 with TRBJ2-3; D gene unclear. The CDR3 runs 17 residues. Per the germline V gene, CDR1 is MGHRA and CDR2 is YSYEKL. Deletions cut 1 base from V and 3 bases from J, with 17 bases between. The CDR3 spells CASSQGTGLHTTDTQYF. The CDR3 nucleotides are TGCGCCAGCAGCCAAGGAACGGGCCTTCACACAACAGATACGCAGTATTTT.

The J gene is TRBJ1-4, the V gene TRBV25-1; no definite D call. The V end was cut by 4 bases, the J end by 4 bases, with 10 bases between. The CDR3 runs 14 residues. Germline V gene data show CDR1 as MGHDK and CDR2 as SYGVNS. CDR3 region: CASSGPLGNEKLFF. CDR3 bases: TGTGCCAGCAGTGGACCTTTGGGTAATGAAAAACTGTTTTTT.

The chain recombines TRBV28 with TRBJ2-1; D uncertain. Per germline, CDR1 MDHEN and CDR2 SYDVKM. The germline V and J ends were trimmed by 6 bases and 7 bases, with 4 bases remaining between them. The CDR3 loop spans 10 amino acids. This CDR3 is CASSWNEQFF. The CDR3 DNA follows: TGTGCCAGCAGCTGGAATGAGCAGTTCTTC.

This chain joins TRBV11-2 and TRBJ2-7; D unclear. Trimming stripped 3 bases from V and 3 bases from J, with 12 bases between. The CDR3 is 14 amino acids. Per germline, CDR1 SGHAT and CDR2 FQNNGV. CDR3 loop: CASSFQPDGYEQYF. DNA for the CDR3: TGTGCCAGCAGCTTCCAGCCGGACGGCTACGAGCAGTACTTC.

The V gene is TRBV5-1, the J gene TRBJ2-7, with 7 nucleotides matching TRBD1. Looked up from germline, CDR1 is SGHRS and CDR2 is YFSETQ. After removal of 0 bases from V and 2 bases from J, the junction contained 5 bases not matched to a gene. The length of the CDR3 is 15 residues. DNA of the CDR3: TGCGCCAGCAGCTTGGCCCCGGGACAGCCCTACGAGCAGTACTTC. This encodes CASSLAPGQPYEQYF.